This T cell receptor (beta chain) was sequenced for a study of T cell repertoires in cytomegalovirus infection. Via MiXCR, TCRdb re-called the reads, giving one row per CDR3 protein. The data show 200,000 to 250,000 distinct CDR3 sequences, with roughly 12% seen just once and approximately 1.6% held by the top ten. The CDR3 spans 15 residues. Trimming stripped 3 bases from V and 3 bases from J, with 12 bases between. Looked up from germline, CDR1 is SGHDT and CDR2 is YYEEEE. In its sample, this clonotype was seen a few times. The chain employs TRBV5-6 and TRBJ2-2; D perhaps matches TRBD1 (6 bases). The source is a human donor in good health (CMV status not recorded). Some clones in this sample may be carry-over from other donors' samples. Sequenced input: PBMCs. The CDR3 loop reads CASSYYNRDTGELFF. CDR3 bases: TGTGCCAGCAGCTATTATAACAGGGACACCGGGGAGCTGTTTTTT.